This T cell receptor (beta chain) derives from a study of blood T cells in healthy people across ages. Next came a second PCR, run for roughly 6 to 11 cycles, which used a sample-barcoded 5' primer along with a J-beta primer mix. TCRdb analysed the 5' RACE reads with MiXCR anew, one entry per CDR3 protein. The sample yields roughly 790,000 distinct CDR3 sequences, roughly 44% seen once. This clonotype showed up just a few times. This clonotype originated in a woman in her sixties in good health. The material sequenced was blood.

The CDR3 is CASSRPDRGPYEQYF. As DNA, the CDR3 is TGTGCCAGCTCCCGCCCAGACAGGGGGCCCTACGAGCAGTACTTC. The chain has TRBV18 and TRBJ2-7, with TRBD1 matching 10 bases. Germline loops: CDR1 KGHSH, CDR2 LQKENI. This CDR3 is 15 amino acids long. The junction had 7 bases not matched to a gene; V was cut back by 6 bases and J by 2 bases.